These T cell receptor beta chains were read from a single sample in a study of shared clonotypes between healthy human individuals. Here immunoSEQ multiplex PCR was the method, and the copy in TCRdb shows in-frame clones only, minus some. This table holds about 1.1 million clones, 77% found once. The sample was memory CD4+ T cells from PBMCs. These TCRs come from a man aged 18 to 29 in good health. Some clones in this sample may be carry-over from other donors' samples. CDR3s include the opening cysteine and the closing phenylalanine or tryptophan. The D gene is left open where the match is weak. Clone size is not always given. Where it is, it says once, few, many or a class for expanded clones.

TRBV5-1	.	TRBJ1-1	TRBD1	CASSSRQGLMNTEAFF	TGCGCCAGCAGCTCTCGACAGGGACTCATGAACACTGAAGCTTTCTTT
TRBV7-7	.	TRBJ2-5	.	CASSTGTSSETQYF	TGTGCCAGCAGCACCGGGACGTCCTCAGAGACCCAGTACTTC
TRBV6-6	.	TRBJ2-7	.	CASEGQGTYEQYF	TGTGCCAGCGAGGGGCAGGGAACCTACGAGCAGTACTTC
TRBV6-6	.	TRBJ1-4	.	CASSYAPGTNEKLFF	TGTGCCAGCAGTTACGCCCCGGGAACTAATGAAAAACTGTTTTTT
TRBV4-2	many	TRBJ1-6	.	CASSQDPYVYNSPLHF	TGTGCCAGCAGCCAAGACCCCTACGTTTATAATTCACCCCTCCACTTT
TRBV2	few	TRBJ2-7	.	CASSGGRYEQYF	TGTGCCAGCAGTGGTGGACGTTACGAGCAGTACTTC
TRBV6-5	.	TRBJ2-1	TRBD1	CASSRDRMNNEQFF	TGTGCCAGCAGCCGGGACAGGATGAACAATGAGCAGTTCTTC
TRBV18	.	TRBJ2-7	.	CASSPDGGGREQYF	TGTGCCAGCTCACCCGACGGGGGTGGGAGGGAGCAGTACTTC
TRBV30	once	TRBJ2-7	.	CAWSRAGLTYEQYF	TGTGCCTGGAGTAGAGCGGGCCTAACCTACGAGCAGTACTTC
TRBV11-2	.	TRBJ2-7	TRBD2	CASSLVLAGVYEQYF	TGTGCCAGCAGCTTAGTACTAGCGGGAGTTTACGAGCAGTACTTC
TRBV7-9	.	TRBJ2-1	TRBD2	CASSLALAGSYNEQFF	TGTGCCAGCAGCTTAGCCCTAGCGGGCTCCTACAATGAGCAGTTCTTC
TRBV6-5	.	TRBJ2-7	TRBD1	CASSYGTGLGEQYF	TGTGCCAGCAGTTACGGGACAGGTCTGGGGGAGCAGTACTTC
TRBV4-3	many	TRBJ1-1	.	CASSLAQGSTEAFF	TGCGCCAGCAGCCTCGCTCAGGGGTCCACTGAAGCTTTCTTT
TRBV9	.	TRBJ2-7	.	CASSGGTAYTYEQYF	TGTGCCAGCAGCGGAGGGACTGCTTACACCTACGAGCAGTACTTC
TRBV14	.	TRBJ2-1	.	CASSQGRTGDEQFF	TGTGCCAGCAGCCAAGGACGGACGGGGGATGAGCAGTTCTTC
TRBV7-9	.	TRBJ2-1	.	CASSGGSYNEQFF	TGTGCCAGCAGTGGGGGCTCCTACAATGAGCAGTTCTTC
TRBV18	.	TRBJ2-5	TRBD1	CASSLRTGAPRETQYF	TGTGCCAGCTCACTGCGGACAGGGGCGCCCAGGGAGACCCAGTACTTC
TRBV29-1	.	TRBJ2-7	.	CSVTHFLAWGPEQYF	TGCAGCGTTACTCATTTCCTAGCGTGGGGCCCCGAGCAGTACTTC
TRBV27	.	TRBJ1-5	TRBD1	CASSPDRVNQPQHF	TGTGCCAGCAGCCCAGACAGGGTGAATCAGCCCCAGCATTTT
TRBV9	.	TRBJ2-3	.	CASSGPGTRADTQYF	TGTGCCAGCAGCGGGCCCGGGACTCGGGCGGATACGCAGTATTTT
TRBV5-1	.	TRBJ2-1	.	CASSLGLTVLRPYNEQFF	TGCGCCAGCAGCTTGGGCTTGACAGTGTTAAGACCCTACAATGAGCAGTTCTTC
TRBV7-9	once	TRBJ2-4	.	CASSQSGVAKNIQYF	TGTGCCAGCAGCCAATCAGGGGTCGCCAAAAACATTCAGTACTTC
TRBV4-1	once	TRBJ2-1	TRBD2	CASSQDASGSSGRGEQFF	TGCGCCAGCAGCCAAGATGCGAGTGGTTCTAGCGGGAGGGGTGAGCAGTTCTTC
TRBV28	.	TRBJ1-5	.	CASSRQLGGNQPQHF	TGTGCCAGCAGCCGACAGCTGGGGGGCAATCAGCCCCAGCATTTT
TRBV6-5	.	TRBJ2-1	.	CASRNGHVLQQFF	TGTGCCAGCAGAAACGGCCACGTTCTTCAGCAGTTCTTC
TRBV6-5	.	TRBJ2-3	TRBD2	CASSYTPSGSTDTQYF	TGTGCCAGCAGTTACACCCCTAGCGGGAGCACAGATACGCAGTATTTT
TRBV5-8	.	TRBJ1-2	TRBD1	CASSYIARQGDGYTF	TGTGCCAGCAGCTACATAGCAAGACAGGGTGATGGCTACACCTTC
TRBV7-3	few	TRBJ2-5	.	CASSRNARGPGETQYF	TGTGCCAGCAGCCGAAATGCCCGGGGGCCTGGAGAGACCCAGTACTTC
TRBV4-1	.	TRBJ2-3	TRBD2	CASSQGGLGVFDTQYF	TGCGCCAGCAGCCAAGGAGGACTAGGAGTATTTGATACGCAGTATTTT
TRBV11-3	.	TRBJ2-5	.	CASSSRRGPETQYF	TGTGCCAGCAGCTCCCGGAGGGGTCCGGAGACCCAGTACTTC
TRBV7-9	once	TRBJ2-2	.	CASSLLATNTGELFF	TGTGCCAGCAGCTTGCTAGCCACGAACACCGGGGAGCTGTTTTTT
TRBV7-2	.	TRBJ2-1	.	CASRLRGMGNEQFF	TGTGCCAGCAGACTCAGGGGTATGGGCAATGAGCAGTTCTTC
TRBV28	.	TRBJ2-3	TRBD2	CASSPGLAGASVEYF	TGTGCCAGCAGTCCCGGACTAGCGGGTGCTAGTGTGGAGTATTTT
TRBV28	.	TRBJ1-2	.	CASSFWYGYTF	TGTGCCAGCAGTTTTTGGTATGGCTACACCTTC
TRBV28	few	TRBJ2-7	TRBD1	CASSLLGDRAYEQYF	TGTGCCAGCAGTTTATTAGGGGACAGGGCCTACGAGCAGTACTTC
TRBV13	many	TRBJ1-1	.	CASSSGLHNGGTEAFF	TGTGCCAGCAGCTCGGGCCTTCATAACGGGGGGACTGAAGCTTTCTTT
TRBV6-1	.	TRBJ1-3	.	CASSNREAGNTIYF	TGTGCCAGCAGTAACAGGGAAGCTGGAAACACCATATATTTT
TRBV4-1	.	TRBJ2-7	TRBD2	CASSLGTSGSGYEQYF	TGCGCCAGCAGCCTCGGGACTAGCGGGAGCGGCTACGAGCAGTACTTC
TRBV4-3	.	TRBJ2-1	.	CASSPSDRANNEQFF	TGCGCCAGCAGCCCTTCCGACCGAGCTAACAATGAGCAGTTCTTC
TRBV6-4	few	TRBJ2-1	.	CASRAGPYNEQFF	TGTGCCAGTCGGGCGGGGCCCTACAATGAGCAGTTCTTC
TRBV9	.	TRBJ2-1	TRBD2	CASSVSVTSGLNEQFF	TGTGCCAGCAGCGTATCGGTGACTAGCGGGTTGAATGAGCAGTTCTTC
TRBV2	once	TRBJ2-7	.	CASSPGSYEQYF	TGTGCCAGCAGTCCGGGTTCCTACGAGCAGTACTTC
TRBV18	.	TRBJ2-1	TRBD1	CASSPSGQGEGNEQFF	TGTGCCAGCTCACCCTCTGGACAGGGGGAGGGCAATGAGCAGTTCTTC
TRBV27	.	TRBJ2-6	TRBD1	CASSRTGVGANVLTF	TGTGCCAGCAGTCGGACAGGGGTTGGGGCCAACGTCCTGACTTTC
TRBV7-2	.	TRBJ2-1	.	CASSSGAPARSNEQFF	TGTGCCAGCAGCTCGGGGGCTCCTGCCCGCTCTAATGAGCAGTTCTTC
TRBV6-5	.	TRBJ2-1	.	CASTSRLGGPGEQFF	TGTGCCAGCACTTCCCGTCTAGGAGGGCCCGGTGAGCAGTTCTTC
TRBV5-1	.	TRBJ1-3	.	CASSLGGNSGNTIYF	TGCGCCAGCAGCTTGGGAGGGAACTCTGGAAACACCATATATTTT
TRBV9	once	TRBJ2-3	TRBD2	CASSVGGLAGGTTDTQYF	TGTGCCAGCAGCGTAGGGGGGTTAGCGGGAGGGACCACAGATACGCAGTATTTT
TRBV2	.	TRBJ1-2	TRBD1	CASSPTGGSGYGYTF	TGTGCCAGCAGCCCGACAGGGGGCAGTGGCTATGGCTACACCTTC
TRBV28	.	TRBJ1-1	.	CASSRPPGAEAFF	TGTGCCAGCAGTCGCCCTCCGGGGGCTGAAGCTTTCTTT
TRBV6-1	.	TRBJ1-1	TRBD1	CASSETGGDTEAFF	TGTGCCAGCAGTGAGACAGGGGGAGATACTGAAGCTTTCTTT
TRBV7-2	.	TRBJ1-1	.	CASSQGGRVGTEAFF	TGTGCCAGCAGCCAGGGAGGGAGGGTAGGAACTGAAGCTTTCTTT
TRBV4-1	.	TRBJ2-4	.	CASSQPVFQGLGKNIQYF	TGCGCCAGCAGCCAACCTGTCTTCCAGGGATTAGGCAAAAACATTCAGTACTTC
TRBV5-1	.	TRBJ1-3	TRBD1	CASSSAPQGASGNTIYF	TGCGCCAGCAGTTCCGCCCCACAGGGGGCTTCTGGAAACACCATATATTTT
TRBV19	.	TRBJ1-4	TRBD1	CASSLTGGSEKLFF	TGTGCCAGTAGCCTGACAGGGGGTAGTGAAAAACTGTTTTTT